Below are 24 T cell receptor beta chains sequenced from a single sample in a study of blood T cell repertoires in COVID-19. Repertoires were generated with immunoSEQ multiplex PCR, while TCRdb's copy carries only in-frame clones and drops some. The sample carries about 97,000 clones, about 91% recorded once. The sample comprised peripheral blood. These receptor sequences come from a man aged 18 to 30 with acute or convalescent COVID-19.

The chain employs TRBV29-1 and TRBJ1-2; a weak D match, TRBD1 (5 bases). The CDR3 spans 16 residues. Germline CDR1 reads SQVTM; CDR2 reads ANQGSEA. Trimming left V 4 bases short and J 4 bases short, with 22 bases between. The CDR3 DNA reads TGCAGCGTTGCCTCACCGACAGTGGTGGGGTTCTATGGCTACACCTTC. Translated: CSVASPTVVGFYGYTF. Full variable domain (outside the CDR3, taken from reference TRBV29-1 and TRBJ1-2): SAVISQKPSRDICQRGTSLTIQCQVDSQVTMMFWYRQQPGQSLTLIATANQGSEATYESGFVIDKFPISRPNLTFSTLTVSNMSPEDSSIYLCSVASPTVVGFYGYTFGSGTRLTVV.

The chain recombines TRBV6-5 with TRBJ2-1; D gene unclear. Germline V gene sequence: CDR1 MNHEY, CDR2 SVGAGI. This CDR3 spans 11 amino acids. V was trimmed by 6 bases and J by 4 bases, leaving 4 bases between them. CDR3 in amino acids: CASSFYNEQFF. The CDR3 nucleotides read TGTGCCAGCAGCTTTTACAATGAGCAGTTCTTC.

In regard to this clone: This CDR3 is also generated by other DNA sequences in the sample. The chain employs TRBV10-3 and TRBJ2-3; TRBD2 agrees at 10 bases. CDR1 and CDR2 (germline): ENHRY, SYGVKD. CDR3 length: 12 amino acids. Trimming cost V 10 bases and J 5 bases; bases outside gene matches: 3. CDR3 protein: CATRLAGDTQYF. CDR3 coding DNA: TGTGCCACCAGACTAGCGGGAGATACGCAGTATTTT.

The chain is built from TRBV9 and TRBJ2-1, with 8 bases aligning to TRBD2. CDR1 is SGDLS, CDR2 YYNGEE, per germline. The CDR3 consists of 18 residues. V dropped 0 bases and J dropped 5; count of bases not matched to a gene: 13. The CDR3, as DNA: TGTGCCAGCAGCGTAGCTACGGGGACTAGTCGGGTGAACAATGAGCAGTTCTTC. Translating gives CASSVATGTSRVNNEQFF.

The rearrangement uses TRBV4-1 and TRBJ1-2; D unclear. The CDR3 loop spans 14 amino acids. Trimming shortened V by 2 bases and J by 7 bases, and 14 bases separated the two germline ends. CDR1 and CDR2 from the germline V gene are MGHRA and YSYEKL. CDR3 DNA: TGCGCCAGCAGCCAAAGGGAGGGTTTGGGTGGCTACACCTTC. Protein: CASSQREGLGGYTF.

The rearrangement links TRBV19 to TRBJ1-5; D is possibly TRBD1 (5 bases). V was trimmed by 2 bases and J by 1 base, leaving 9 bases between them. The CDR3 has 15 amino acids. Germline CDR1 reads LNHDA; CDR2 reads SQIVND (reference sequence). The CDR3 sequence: CASSILGVSNQPQHF. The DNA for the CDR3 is TGTGCCAGTAGTATATTAGGGGTGAGCAATCAGCCCCAGCATTTT.

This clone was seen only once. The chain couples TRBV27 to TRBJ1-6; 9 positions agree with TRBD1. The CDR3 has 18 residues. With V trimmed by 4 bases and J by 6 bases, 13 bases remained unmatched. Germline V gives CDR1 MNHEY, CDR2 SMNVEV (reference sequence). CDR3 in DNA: TGTGCCAGCAGTTCCCGGACAGGGGACTCTTTGTTTAATTCACCCCTCCACTTT. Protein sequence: CASSSRTGDSLFNSPLHF.

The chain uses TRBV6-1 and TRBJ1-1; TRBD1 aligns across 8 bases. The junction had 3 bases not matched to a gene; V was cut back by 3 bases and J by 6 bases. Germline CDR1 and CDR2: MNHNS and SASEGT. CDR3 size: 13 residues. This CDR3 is CASSDRGRAEAFF. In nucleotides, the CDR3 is TGTGCCAGCAGTGACAGGGGGCGGGCTGAAGCTTTCTTT.

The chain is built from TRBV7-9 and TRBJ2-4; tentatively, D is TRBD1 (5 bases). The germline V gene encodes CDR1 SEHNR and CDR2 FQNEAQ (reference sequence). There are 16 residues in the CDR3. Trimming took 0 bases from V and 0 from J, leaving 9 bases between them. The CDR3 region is CASSLAQGVAKNIQYF. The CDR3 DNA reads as TGTGCCAGCAGCTTAGCGCAGGGTGTAGCCAAAAACATTCAGTACTTC.

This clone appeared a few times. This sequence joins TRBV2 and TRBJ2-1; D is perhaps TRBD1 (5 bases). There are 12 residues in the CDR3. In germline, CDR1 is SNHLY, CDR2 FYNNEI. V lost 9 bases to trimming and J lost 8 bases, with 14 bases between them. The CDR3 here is CASRARADEQFF. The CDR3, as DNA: TGTGCCAGTCGAGCCAGGGCCGATGAGCAGTTCTTC.

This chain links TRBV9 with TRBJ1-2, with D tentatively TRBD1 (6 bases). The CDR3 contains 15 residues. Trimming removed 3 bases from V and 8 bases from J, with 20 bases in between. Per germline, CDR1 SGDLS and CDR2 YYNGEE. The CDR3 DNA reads TGTGCCAGCAGCGACTACAGGGCCAATACGGAGGGCTACACCTTC. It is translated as CASSDYRANTEGYTF.

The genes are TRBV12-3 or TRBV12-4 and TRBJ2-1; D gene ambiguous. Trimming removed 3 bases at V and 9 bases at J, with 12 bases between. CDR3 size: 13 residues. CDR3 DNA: TGTGCCAGCAGTTTTTCTGCGGCCGGTGAGCAGTTCTTC. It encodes CASSFSAAGEQFF.

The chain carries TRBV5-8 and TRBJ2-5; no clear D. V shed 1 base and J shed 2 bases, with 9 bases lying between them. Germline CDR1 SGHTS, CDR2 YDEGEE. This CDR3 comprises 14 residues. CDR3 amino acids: CASSLMGSQETQYF. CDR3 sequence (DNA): TGTGCCAGCAGCTTGATGGGCTCACAAGAGACCCAGTACTTC.

As DNA, the CDR3 is TGTGCCAGCAGCTTATATGATGGTCAGGGTGGGTATGGCTACACCTTC. Protein: CASSLYDGQGGYGYTF. The chain uses TRBV13 and TRBJ1-2; D may be TRBD1 (5 bases). V was trimmed by 2 bases and J by 5 bases, leaving 18 bases between them. There are 16 residues in the CDR3. Germline-derived CDR1 and CDR2 are PRHDT and FYEKMQ (reference sequence).

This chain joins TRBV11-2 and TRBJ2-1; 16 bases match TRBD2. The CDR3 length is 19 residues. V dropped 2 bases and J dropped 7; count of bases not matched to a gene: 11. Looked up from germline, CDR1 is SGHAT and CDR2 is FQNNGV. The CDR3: CASSLHPGLAGGKRNEQFF. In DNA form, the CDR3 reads TGTGCCAGCAGCTTACACCCGGGACTAGCGGGGGGGAAAAGGAATGAGCAGTTCTTC.

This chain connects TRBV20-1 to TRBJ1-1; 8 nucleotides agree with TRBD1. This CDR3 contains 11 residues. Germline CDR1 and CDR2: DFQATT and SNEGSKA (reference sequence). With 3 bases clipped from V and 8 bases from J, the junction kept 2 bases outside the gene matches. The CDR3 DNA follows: TGCAGTGCTAGGCGGGACAGGGAAGCTTTCTTT. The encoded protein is CSARRDREAFF.

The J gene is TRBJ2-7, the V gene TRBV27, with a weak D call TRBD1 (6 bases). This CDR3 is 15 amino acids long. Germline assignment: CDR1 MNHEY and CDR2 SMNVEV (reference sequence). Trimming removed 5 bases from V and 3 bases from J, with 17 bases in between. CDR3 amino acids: CASSPLDSRFYEQYF. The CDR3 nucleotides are TGTGCCAGCAGTCCACTGGACAGCCGCTTCTACGAGCAGTACTTC.

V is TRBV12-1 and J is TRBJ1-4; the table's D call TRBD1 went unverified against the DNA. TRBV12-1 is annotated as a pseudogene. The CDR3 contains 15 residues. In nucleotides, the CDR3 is TGTGCCAGCAGCTCCAGGGGGCAAAAGAATGAAAAACTGTTTTTT. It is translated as CASSSRGQKNEKLFF.

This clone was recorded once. CDR3 sequence reads: CASSDSSRATEAFF. The CDR3 DNA sequence: TGTGCCAGCAGTGACTCCTCCAGGGCCACTGAAGCTTTCTTT. The chain links TRBV6-4 to TRBJ1-1; tentatively, D is TRBD1 (5 bases). Germline CDR1 and CDR2: MRHNA and SNTAGT. The CDR3 totals 14 residues. Trimming took off 0 bases at V and 4 bases at J, with 9 bases between the two ends.

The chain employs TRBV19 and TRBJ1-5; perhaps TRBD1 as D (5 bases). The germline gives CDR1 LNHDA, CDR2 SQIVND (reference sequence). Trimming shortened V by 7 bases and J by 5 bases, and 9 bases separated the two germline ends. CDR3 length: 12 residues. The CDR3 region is CASKETDQPQHF. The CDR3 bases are TGTGCCAGTAAAGAGACAGATCAGCCCCAGCATTTT.

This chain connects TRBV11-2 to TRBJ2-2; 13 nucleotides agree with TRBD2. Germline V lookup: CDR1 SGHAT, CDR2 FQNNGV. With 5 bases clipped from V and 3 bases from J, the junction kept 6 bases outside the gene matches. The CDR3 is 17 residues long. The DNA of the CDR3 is TGTGCCAGCAGCCCTACTAGCGGGAGGGCCCACACCGGGGAGCTGTTTTTT. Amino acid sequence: CASSPTSGRAHTGELFF.

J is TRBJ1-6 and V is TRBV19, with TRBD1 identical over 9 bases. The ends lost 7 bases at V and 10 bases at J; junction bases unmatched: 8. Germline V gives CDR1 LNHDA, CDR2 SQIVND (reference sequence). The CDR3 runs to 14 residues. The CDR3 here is CASKLRTGESPLHF. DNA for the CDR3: TGTGCCAGTAAGTTGAGGACAGGGGAATCACCCCTCCACTTT.

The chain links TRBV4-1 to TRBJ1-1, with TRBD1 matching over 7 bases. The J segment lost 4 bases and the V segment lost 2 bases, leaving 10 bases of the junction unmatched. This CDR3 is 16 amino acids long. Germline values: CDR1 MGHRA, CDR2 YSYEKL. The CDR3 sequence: CASSQTQGWGFTEAFF. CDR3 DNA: TGCGCCAGCAGCCAAACACAGGGGTGGGGATTCACTGAAGCTTTCTTT.

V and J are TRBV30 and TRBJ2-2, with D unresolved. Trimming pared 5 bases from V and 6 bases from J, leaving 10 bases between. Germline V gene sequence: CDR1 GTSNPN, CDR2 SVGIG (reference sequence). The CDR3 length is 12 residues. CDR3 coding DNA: TGTGCCTGGTATTCGGGTCCCGGGGAGCTGTTTTTT. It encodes CAWYSGPGELFF.